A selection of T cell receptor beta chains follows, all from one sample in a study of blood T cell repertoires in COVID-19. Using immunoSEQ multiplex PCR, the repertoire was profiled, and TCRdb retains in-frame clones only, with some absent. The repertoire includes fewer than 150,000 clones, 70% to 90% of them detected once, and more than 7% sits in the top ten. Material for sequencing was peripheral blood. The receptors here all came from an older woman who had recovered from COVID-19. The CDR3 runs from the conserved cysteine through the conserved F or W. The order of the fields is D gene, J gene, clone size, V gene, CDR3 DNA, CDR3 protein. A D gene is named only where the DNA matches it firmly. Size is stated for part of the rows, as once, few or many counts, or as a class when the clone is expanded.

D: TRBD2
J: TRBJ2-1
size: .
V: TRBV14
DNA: TGTGCCAGCAGCCTACCGGGACTAGCGGGACTAAATGAGCAGTTCTTC
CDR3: CASSLPGLAGLNEQFF

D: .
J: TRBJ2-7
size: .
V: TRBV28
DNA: TGTGCCAGCAGGGCTGATGCCTACGAGCAGTACTTC
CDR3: CASRADAYEQYF

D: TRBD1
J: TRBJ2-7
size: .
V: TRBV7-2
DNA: TGTGCCAGCAGCTTAAGGTGGACAGGGCAAGGCGAGCAGTACTTC
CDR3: CASSLRWTGQGEQYF

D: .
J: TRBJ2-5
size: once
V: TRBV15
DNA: TGTGCCACCGCACCCCCTAGCCGGGGGACCCAGTACTTC
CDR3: CATAPPSRGTQYF

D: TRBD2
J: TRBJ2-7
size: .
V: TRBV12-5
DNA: TGTGCTAGTGTCCGGGGGACGGGGGGGCGATACGAGCAGTACTTC
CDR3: CASVRGTGGRYEQYF

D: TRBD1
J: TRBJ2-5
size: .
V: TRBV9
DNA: TGTGCCAGCACCACGACAGGGTTTTTCTCAGAGACCCAGTACTTC
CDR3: CASTTTGFFSETQYF

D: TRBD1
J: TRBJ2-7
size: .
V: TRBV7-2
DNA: TGTGCCAGCAGGTGGGACAGGGGGGTCTACGAGCAGTACTTC
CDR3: CASRWDRGVYEQYF

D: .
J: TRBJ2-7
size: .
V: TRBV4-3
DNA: TGCGCCAGCAGCCAAGGACTGGGGGGCTACGAGCAGTACTTC
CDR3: CASSQGLGGYEQYF

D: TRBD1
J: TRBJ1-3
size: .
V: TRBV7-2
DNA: TGTGCCAGCAGTCTAGGACAGGAGAACACCATATATTTT
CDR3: CASSLGQENTIYF

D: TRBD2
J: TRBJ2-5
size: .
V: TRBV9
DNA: TGTGCCAGCAGCAAAACTAGCGGGAAGGGGGAGACCCAGTACTTC
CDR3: CASSKTSGKGETQYF

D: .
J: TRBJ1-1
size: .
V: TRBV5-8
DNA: TGTGCCAGCAGGCGGGGGCGGCTGAACACTGAAGCTTTCTTT
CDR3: CASRRGRLNTEAFF

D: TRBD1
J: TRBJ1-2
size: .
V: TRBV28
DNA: TGTGCCAGCAGTAGGGACAGTAACTATGGCTACACCTTC
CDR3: CASSRDSNYGYTF

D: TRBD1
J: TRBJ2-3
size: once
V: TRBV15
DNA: TGTGCCACCAGCAGAGCCCGGGACAGGGGGGCAGATACGCAGTATTTT
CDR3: CATSRARDRGADTQYF

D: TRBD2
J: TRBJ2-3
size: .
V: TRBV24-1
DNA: TGTGCCACCAGTGATTTTGAGCGGGGACGAGATACGCAGTATTTT
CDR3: CATSDFERGRDTQYF

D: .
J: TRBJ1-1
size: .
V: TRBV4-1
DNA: TGCGCCAGCAGCCAAGATACGCAGCCAAGAGGGTTAGTGAACACTGAAGCTTTCTTT
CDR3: CASSQDTQPRGLVNTEAFF

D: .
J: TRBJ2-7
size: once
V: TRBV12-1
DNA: TGTGCCAGCAGCACCCGCGAGGGGTACTTC
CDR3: CASSTREGYF

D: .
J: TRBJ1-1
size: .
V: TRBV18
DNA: TGTGCCAGCCCCCCCCGGGCCAGGGGGAACACTGAAGCTTTCTTT
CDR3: CASPPRARGNTEAFF

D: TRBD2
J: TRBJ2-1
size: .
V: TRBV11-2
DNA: TGTGCCAGCAGCTTCCGGCGGGGGGTTAGGGATGAGCAGTTCTTC
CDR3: CASSFRRGVRDEQFF

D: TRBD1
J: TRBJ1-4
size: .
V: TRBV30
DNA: TGTGCCTGGAGTGTCGGACAGGGAGATGAAAAACTGTTTTTT
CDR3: CAWSVGQGDEKLFF

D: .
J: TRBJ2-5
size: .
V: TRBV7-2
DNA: TGTGCCAGCAGCTTAAGCAGGTCAGAGACCCAGTACTTC
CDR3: CASSLSRSETQYF

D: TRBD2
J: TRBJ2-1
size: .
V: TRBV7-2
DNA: TGTGCCAGCAGCCCTCCCAGGCGGGGGGGCTACAATGAGCAGTTCTTC
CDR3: CASSPPRRGGYNEQFF

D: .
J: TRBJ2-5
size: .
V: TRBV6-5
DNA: TGTGCCAGCACTCGGCGGGAGACCCAGTACTTC
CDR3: CASTRRETQYF

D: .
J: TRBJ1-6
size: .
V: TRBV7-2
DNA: TGTGCCAGCAGCGAAAACAGGTCACCCCTCCACTTT
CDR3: CASSENRSPLHF

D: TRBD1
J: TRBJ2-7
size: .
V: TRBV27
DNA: TGTGCCAGCAGTTCCCCCGGGACAGGGTTATACGAGCAGTACTTC
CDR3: CASSSPGTGLYEQYF

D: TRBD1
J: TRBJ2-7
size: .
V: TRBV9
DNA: TGTGCCAGCAGCGTAGGAGGGGGCGGGTACGAGCAGTACTTC
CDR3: CASSVGGGGYEQYF

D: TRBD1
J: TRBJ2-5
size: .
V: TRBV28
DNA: TGTGCCAGCACCGATCCGGGACAGGGTGGGACCCAGTACTTC
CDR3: CASTDPGQGGTQYF

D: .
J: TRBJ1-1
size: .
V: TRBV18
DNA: TGTGCCAGCTCACCTCTCTCGACAGCAGATAACACTGAAGCTTTCTTT
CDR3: CASSPLSTADNTEAFF

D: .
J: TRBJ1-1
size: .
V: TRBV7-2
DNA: TGTGCCAGCAGCTTAGGGCGGATGAACACTGAAGCTTTCTTT
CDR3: CASSLGRMNTEAFF

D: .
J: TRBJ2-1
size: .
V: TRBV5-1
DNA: TGCGCCAGCAGCTTGGACTTCGCTACTTACAATGAGCAGTTCTTC
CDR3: CASSLDFATYNEQFF

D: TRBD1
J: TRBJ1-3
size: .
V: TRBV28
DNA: TGTGCCAGCACCCCACAGACAGGGCTCTCTGGAAACACCATATATTTT
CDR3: CASTPQTGLSGNTIYF

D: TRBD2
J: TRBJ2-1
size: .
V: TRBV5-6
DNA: TGTGCCAGCAGGAGAGGTGTCGGGGGGAACAATGAGCAGTTCTTC
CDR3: CASRRGVGGNNEQFF

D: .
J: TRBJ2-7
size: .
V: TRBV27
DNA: TGTGCCAGCAGTTTGAACGGTTACGAGCAGTACTTC
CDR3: CASSLNGYEQYF

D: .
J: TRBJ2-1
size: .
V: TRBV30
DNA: TGTGCCTGGGAGCGGTACAATGAGCAGTTCTTC
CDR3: CAWERYNEQFF

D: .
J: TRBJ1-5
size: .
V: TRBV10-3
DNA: TGTGCCATCAGTGAGTCACCCAGGGGTGGCAATCAGCCCCAGCATTTT
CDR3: CAISESPRGGNQPQHF

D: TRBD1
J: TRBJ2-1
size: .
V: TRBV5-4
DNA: TGTGCCAGCAGCCCCGTGACAGGGGTGACTTCTCGATTTAACAATGAGCAGTTCTTC
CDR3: CASSPVTGVTSRFNNEQFF